The clone carrying this TCR beta chain was counted many times. This entry comes from a study of breast tumors, draining lymph nodes, adjacent tissues. TCRdb re-called the multiplex PCR reads with MiXCR, one entry per CDR3 protein. This sample yields about 230,000 distinct CDR3 sequences, of which approximately 31% are seen a single time; 1.2% to 1.5% belongs to the top ten. The V gene's germline CDR1 is SGHRS and CDR2 YFSETQ. CDR3 length equals 14 residues. V lost 4 bases and J lost 2, with 13 bases in between. Breast cancer patients provided tissue from their axillary draining lymph nodes. The sequenced sample was axillary lymph node tissue. The sequence was obtained from a female donor with breast cancer. Some clones in this sample may be carry-over from other donors' samples. V is TRBV5-1 and J is TRBJ2-7; D unclear. CDR3 nucleotide sequence: TGCGCCAGCAGCGCCGGACGGGCAACCTACGAGCAGTACTTC. Protein: CASSAGRATYEQYF.